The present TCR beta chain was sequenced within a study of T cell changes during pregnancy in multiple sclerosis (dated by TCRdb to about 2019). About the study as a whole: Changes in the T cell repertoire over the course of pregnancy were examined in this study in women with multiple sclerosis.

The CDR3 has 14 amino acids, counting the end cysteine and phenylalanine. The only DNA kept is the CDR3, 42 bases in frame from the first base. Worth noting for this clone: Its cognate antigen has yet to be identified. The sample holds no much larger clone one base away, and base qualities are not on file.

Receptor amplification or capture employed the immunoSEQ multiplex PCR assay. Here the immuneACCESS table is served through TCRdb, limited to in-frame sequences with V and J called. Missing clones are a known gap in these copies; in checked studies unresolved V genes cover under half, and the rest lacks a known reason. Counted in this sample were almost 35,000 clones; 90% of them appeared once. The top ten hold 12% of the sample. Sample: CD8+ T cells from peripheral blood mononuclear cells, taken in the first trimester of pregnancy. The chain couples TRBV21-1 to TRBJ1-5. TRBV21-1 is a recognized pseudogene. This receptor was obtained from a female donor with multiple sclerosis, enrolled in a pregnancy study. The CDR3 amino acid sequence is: CASSAGGASQPQHF. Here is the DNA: TGTGCCAGCAGCGCGGGGGGGGCTAGTCAGCCCCAGCATTTT.